This T cell receptor (beta chain) originates from a study of blood T cell repertoires in COVID-19. Study-wide context: Collection of acute and convalescent COVID-19 samples took place in the United States, Italy and Spain.

CDR3 length equals 16 residues. Trimming removed 0 bases from V and 1 base from J, with 11 bases in between. Germline V gene data show CDR1 as MGHRA and CDR2 as YSYEKL. In the authors' methods: Amplification with reference gene primers provided the estimates of nucleated cell counts. TCRdb's table, derived via immunoSEQ multiplex PCR, lists solely in-frame clones and lacks some. V and J calls plus clone size are reproduced from that table; the DNA served to infer D and trimming. Of 400,000 to 500,000 clones in the sample, 88% were seen once. Material: PBMCs or T cells enriched from blood (not recorded which). The TCR was taken from a woman in her forties who had recovered from COVID-19. J is TRBJ2-3 and V is TRBV4-1; D may be TRBD2 (6 bases). Here the CDR3 DNA reads TGCGCCAGCAGCCAAGATGTGACGGGAGGCACAGATACGCAGTATTTT. It is translated as CASSQDVTGGTDTQYF.